The 32 T cell receptor beta chains reported below all come from one sample, sequenced in a study of cytomegalovirus exposure and HLA in healthy donors. Using immunoSEQ multiplex PCR, the repertoire was profiled, and TCRdb retains in-frame clones only, with some absent. In the table there are some 64,000 clones, almost 97% of which are singletons. The sample comprised PBMCs. Receptors were obtained from a woman aged 18-29 years in good health and CMV-seronegative.

The chain joins TRBV9 to TRBJ2-1; TRBD2 aligns across 9 bases. The CDR3 totals 16 residues. J was trimmed by 5 bases and V by 4 bases; bases with no gene match: 10. The V gene's germline CDR1 is SGDLS and CDR2 YYNGEE. The CDR3 loop is CASSPRGGGENNEQFF. DNA of the CDR3: TGTGCCAGCAGCCCCCGGGGCGGGGGGGAAAACAATGAGCAGTTCTTC.

The V gene is TRBV9, the J gene TRBJ2-3, with 11 positions matching TRBD1. The germline V gene encodes CDR1 SGDLS and CDR2 YYNGEE. The CDR3 is 14 amino acids. V shed 3 bases, J shed 5 bases, and the junction held 2 bases outside the gene matches. This CDR3 is CASSAGQGEDTQYF. The CDR3 nucleotides read TGTGCCAGCAGCGCGGGACAGGGGGAAGATACGCAGTATTTT.

The V gene is TRBV5-4, the J gene TRBJ2-5; 13 bases are shared with TRBD2. V was pared by 4 bases and J by 5 bases, with 14 bases of the junction left unmatched. The germline CDR1 and CDR2 sequences are SGHNT and YYREEE (reference sequence). The CDR3 is 18 amino acids. CDR3: CASSHERTSGGAGETQYF. CDR3 DNA: TGTGCCAGCAGCCACGAACGGACTAGCGGGGGAGCGGGGGAGACCCAGTACTTC. The variable domain in full, with the rest retrieved from reference TRBV5-4 and TRBJ2-5, is ETGVTQSPTHLIKTRGQQVTLRCSSQSGHNTVSWYQQALGQGPQFIFQYYREEENGRGNFPPRFSGLQFPNYSSELNVNALELDDSALYLCASSHERTSGGAGETQYFGPGTRLLVL.

This clone appeared once. The genes are TRBV5-1 and TRBJ1-1; tentative D call: TRBD1 (5 bases). The CDR3 totals 13 residues. Trimming shortened V by 9 bases and J by 1 base, and 13 bases separated the two germline ends. Germline assignment: CDR1 SGHRS and CDR2 YFSETQ. In DNA form, the CDR3 reads TGCGCCACCAGGGCCGGGAGGAACACTGAAGCTTTCTTT. Translated: CATRAGRNTEAFF.

This clone was found once. This rearrangement joins TRBV7-2 to TRBJ1-1, with 7 positions matching TRBD1. Germline assignment: CDR1 SGHTA and CDR2 FQGNSA. This CDR3 spans 13 amino acids. J lost 4 bases, V lost 5 bases, and 4 bases had no gene match. In DNA form, the CDR3 reads TGTGCCAGCAGCCCCCAGGGGGTCACTGAAGCTTTCTTT. It encodes CASSPQGVTEAFF. The full variable domain, its missing parts supplied by reference TRBV7-2 and TRBJ1-1, is GAGVSQSPSNKVTEKGKDVELRCDPISGHTALYWYRQSLGQGLEFLIYFQGNSAPDKSGLPSDRFSAERTGGSVSTLTIQRTQQEDSAVYLCASSPQGVTEAFFGQGTRLTVV.

The chain combines TRBV18 with TRBJ2-5, with 9 bases fitting TRBD1. The CDR3 sequence is 13 residues long. V was pared by 3 bases and J by 4 bases, with 0 bases of the junction left unmatched. Germline CDR1 KGHSH, CDR2 LQKENI. CDR3 DNA sequence: TGTGCCAGCTCACCGGGACAGGGAGAGACCCAGTACTTC. Translating it yields CASSPGQGETQYF.

This clone was counted once. The chain couples TRBV6-1 to TRBJ2-3; 12 bases fit TRBD2. CDR1 is MNHNS, CDR2 SASEGT, per germline. With V trimmed by 3 bases and J by 14 bases, 15 bases remained unmatched. CDR3 length: 16 residues. The CDR3 is CASSEKTSGSIIVRYF. CDR3 sequence (DNA): TGTGCCAGCAGTGAGAAGACTAGCGGGAGTATTATTGTTCGGTATTTT.

V and J are TRBV7-6 and TRBJ2-7; TRBD2 matches at 10 bases. Germline trimming cut 1 base from V and 4 bases from J; bases unmatched to any gene: 13. Germline CDR1 SGHVS, CDR2 FNYEAQ. The CDR3 totals 18 residues. The CDR3 nucleotides are TGTGCCAGCAGCTTAGTAGCTAGCGGGGGCCCCGAAGGATACGAGCAGTACTTC. It encodes CASSLVASGGPEGYEQYF.

The chain joins TRBV28 to TRBJ2-7; D is perhaps TRBD2 (6 bases). Trimming took 7 bases from V and 6 from J, leaving 10 bases between them. Germline CDR1 is MDHEN and CDR2 is SYDVKM. The CDR3 loop spans 11 amino acids. The CDR3 DNA follows: TGTGCCAGCACCCCCGGGGGCGAGCAGTACTTC. Its translation is CASTPGGEQYF.

The chain carries TRBV4-2 and TRBJ1-5; 10 bases line up with TRBD1. CDR1 LGHNA and CDR2 YNFKEQ come from the germline V gene. V dropped 1 base and J dropped 7; count of bases not matched to a gene: 13. The CDR3 consists of 18 residues. This CDR3 is CASSQGVGTGVFNQPQHF. The CDR3 nucleotides read TGTGCCAGCAGCCAAGGGGTGGGGACAGGGGTTTTCAACCAGCCCCAGCATTTT.

The V gene is TRBV7-2, the J gene TRBJ2-7; 8 nucleotides match TRBD1. The CDR3 covers 13 residues. Germline CDR1 SGHTA, CDR2 FQGNSA. The V gene end was trimmed by 5 bases and the J gene end by 3 bases; junction bases not matched to a gene: 3. The CDR3 sequence: CASSSRGLYEQYF. The CDR3 DNA is TGTGCCAGCAGCAGCAGGGGGCTCTACGAGCAGTACTTC.

The genes are TRBV10-3 and TRBJ1-3; tentatively, D is TRBD1 (5 bases). The germline gives CDR1 ENHRY, CDR2 SYGVKD. The V gene lost 4 bases and the J gene lost 0 bases, with 13 bases spanning the gap. The CDR3 totals 16 residues. CDR3 residues: CAISGTGVLSGNTIYF. The CDR3 nucleotides are TGTGCCATCAGTGGGACGGGGGTCCTCTCTGGAAACACCATATATTTT.

The chain employs TRBV27 and TRBJ2-7, with 9 positions matching TRBD2. CDR1 is MNHEY, CDR2 SMNVEV, per germline (reference sequence). This CDR3 has 14 residues. With V trimmed by 4 bases and J by 3 bases, 4 bases remained unmatched. CDR3 region: CASSWNSGSYEQYF. Here the CDR3 DNA reads TGTGCCAGCAGTTGGAATAGCGGGAGCTACGAGCAGTACTTC.

This clone showed up just once. V and J are TRBV7-9 and TRBJ1-2, with D perhaps TRBD1 (6 bases). The CDR3 covers 13 residues. The germline V gene has CDR1 SEHNR and CDR2 FQNEAQ (reference sequence). Between the trimmed V and J ends, which lost 4 bases and 10 bases, there was a span of 16 bases. The CDR3 DNA is TGTGCCAGCAGCTACGACCGGGGGGGCCTCTACACCTTC. Translation gives CASSYDRGGLYTF. The whole variable domain, filled in from reference TRBV7-9 and TRBJ1-2, reads DTGVSQNPRHKITKRGQNVTFRCDPISEHNRLYWYRQTLGQGPEFLTYFQNEAQLEKSRLLSDRFSAERPKGSFSTLEIQRTEQGDSAMYLCASSYDRGGLYTFGSGTRLTVV.

This chain links TRBV9 with TRBJ2-5, with D perhaps matching TRBD2 (5 bases). Germline V gene data show CDR1 as SGDLS and CDR2 as YYNGEE. V was clipped by 4 bases and J by 2 bases, with 9 bases between them. The CDR3 has 13 amino acids. CDR3 residues: CASSPTGQETQYF. The CDR3 coding sequence is TGTGCCAGCAGCCCAACGGGGCAAGAGACCCAGTACTTC. The full variable domain, rest sourced from reference TRBV9 and TRBJ2-5, is DSGVTQTPKHLITATGQRVTLRCSPRSGDLSVYWYQQSLDQGLQFLIQYYNGEERAKGNILERFSAQQFPDLHSELNLSSLELGDSALYFCASSPTGQETQYFGPGTRLLVL.

The rearrangement uses TRBV5-1 and TRBJ2-5; 9 bases fit TRBD1. The trim removed 4 bases at V and 3 bases at J, leaving 10 bases unmatched. This CDR3 comprises 16 residues. Germline values: CDR1 SGHRS, CDR2 YFSETQ. The CDR3 DNA follows: TGCGCCAGCAGCCAGAAGGCCGGGACAGGGAAAGAGACCCAGTACTTC. Protein sequence: CASSQKAGTGKETQYF.

The chain couples TRBV28 to TRBJ2-7, with TRBD1 matching over 9 bases. Germline CDR1 MDHEN, CDR2 SYDVKM. V gave up 7 bases and J gave up 2 bases; unmatched junction bases: 9. CDR3 length: 15 amino acids. CDR3 DNA sequence: TGTGCCAGCAACCCCCCCCGGGACAGGGCCTACGAGCAGTACTTC. Residues: CASNPPRDRAYEQYF. Combining the CDR3 with reference TRBV28 and TRBJ2-7 gives the whole variable domain DVKVTQSSRYLVKRTGEKVFLECVQDMDHENMFWYRQDPGLGLRLIYFSYDVKMKEKGDIPEGYSVSREKKERFSLILESASTNQTSMYLCASNPPRDRAYEQYFGPGTRLTVT.

J is TRBJ1-5 and V is TRBV19, with D perhaps TRBD1 (5 bases). The CDR3 runs 14 residues. Germline CDR1 LNHDA, CDR2 SQIVND (reference sequence). Trimming cost V 5 bases and J 5 bases, with 13 bases left between them. For the CDR3, the DNA is TGTGCCAGTAGTCAGGGCACCGTGGATCAGCCCCAGCATTTT. This sequence encodes CASSQGTVDQPQHF.

This chain uses TRBV18 with TRBJ1-1, with a weak D call TRBD1 (6 bases). The CDR3 is 17 amino acids. Germline CDR1 KGHSH, CDR2 LQKENI. Between the trimmed V and J ends, which lost 3 bases and 1 base, there was a span of 18 bases. DNA for the CDR3: TGTGCCAGCTCACCGGCTCTAGGGGGGAGGGGGAACACTGAAGCTTTCTTT. This translates into CASSPALGGRGNTEAFF.

The chain links TRBV5-1 to TRBJ1-3, with a tentative D call TRBD1 (5 bases). This CDR3 region has 16 residues. With 0 bases removed from V and 0 bases from J, the gap between germline ends came to 10 bases. Germline V gene lookup returns CDR1 SGHRS and CDR2 YFSETQ. DNA for the CDR3: TGCGCCAGCAGCTTGGAAGGGGCCCGCTCTGGAAACACCATATATTTT. Its protein product is CASSLEGARSGNTIYF.

V is TRBV29-1 and J is TRBJ1-3, with 7 positions matching TRBD1. CDR1 and CDR2 (germline): SQVTM, ANQGSEA. The CDR3 sequence is 12 residues long. The ends lost 6 bases at V and 4 bases at J; junction bases unmatched: 3. CDR3 amino acids: CSVGDSGNTIYF. As DNA, the CDR3 is TGCAGCGTAGGGGACAGCGGAAACACCATATATTTT.

The chain employs TRBV6-6 and TRBJ1-2; 7 bases are a match to TRBD1. This CDR3 is built from 13 residues. CDR1 is MNHNY, CDR2 SVGAGI, per germline (reference sequence). With 6 bases clipped from V and 5 bases from J, the junction kept 6 bases outside the gene matches. CDR3 residues: CASRTDRDYGYTF. The CDR3 DNA sequence: TGTGCCAGCAGGACCGACAGGGATTATGGCTACACCTTC.

The V and J genes are TRBV6-1 and TRBJ2-1; D possibly corresponds to TRBD1 (5 bases). CDR3 size: 11 residues. With 6 bases removed from V and 10 bases from J, the gap between germline ends came to 10 bases. Looked up from germline, CDR1 is MNHNS and CDR2 is SASEGT. The CDR3 here is CASRPTGEQFF. The CDR3 DNA reads TGTGCCAGCAGACCCACAGGCGAGCAGTTCTTC.

The V and J genes are TRBV6-5 and TRBJ1-5, with 7 bases matching TRBD1. CDR3 length equals 15 residues. V dropped 5 bases and J dropped 6; count of bases not matched to a gene: 10. Germline loops: CDR1 MNHEY, CDR2 SVGAGI. CDR3 sequence (DNA): TGTGCCAGCAGTCCCCGGACAGGTGCGGGTCAGCCCCAGCATTTT. This translates into CASSPRTGAGQPQHF.

In this sample, this clone turned up once. In nucleotides, the CDR3 is TGTGCCACCAGCAGAGGTCCCCCGGGGGGGGCGGGGGAGACCCAGTACTTC. Its translation is CATSRGPPGGAGETQYF. The chain has TRBV15 and TRBJ2-5, with 8 bases fitting TRBD2. The V segment lost 1 base and the J segment 5 bases; nucleotides outside the gene matches: 12. In germline, CDR1 is LNHNV, CDR2 YYDKDF (reference sequence). CDR3 length equals 17 residues.

J is TRBJ1-4 and V is TRBV28; D might be TRBD1 (6 bases). CDR3 length: 12 amino acids. Germline CDR1 reads MDHEN; CDR2 reads SYDVKM. V lost 8 bases to trimming and J lost 5 bases, with 9 bases between them. The CDR3 protein is CASQQGNEKLFF. For the CDR3, the DNA is TGTGCCAGCCAACAGGGAAATGAAAAACTGTTTTTT.

This sequence joins TRBV27 and TRBJ2-3; a possible D gene is TRBD2 (5 bases). This CDR3 spans 14 amino acids. The V gene's germline CDR1 is MNHEY and CDR2 SMNVEV (reference sequence). V was cut by 8 bases and J by 2 bases, with 14 bases left in between. CDR3 residues: CASGSPGSTDTQYF. DNA for the CDR3: TGTGCCAGCGGGAGCCCGGGGTCCACAGATACGCAGTATTTT.

The chain links TRBV7-3 to TRBJ2-7; TRBD2 might be the D (7 bases). Germline CDR1 is SGHTA and CDR2 is FQGTGA. The CDR3 runs 12 residues. V lost 3 bases to trimming and J lost 6 bases, with 9 bases between them. The CDR3 nucleotides read TGTGCCAGCAGCTTCGGGGGGCTCGAGCAGTACTTC. Translated: CASSFGGLEQYF.

This clone was found once. The rearrangement uses TRBV28 and TRBJ2-7, with 8 positions matching TRBD1. V shed 5 bases, J shed 3 bases, and the junction held 9 bases outside the gene matches. This CDR3 region has 15 residues. The V gene's germline CDR1 is MDHEN and CDR2 SYDVKM. The CDR3 here is CASSPRDRIFYEQYF. CDR3 sequence (DNA): TGTGCCAGCAGTCCTCGGGACAGGATATTCTACGAGCAGTACTTC.

This chain links TRBV5-1 with TRBJ2-3, with TRBD2 matching 8 bases. The junction had 8 bases not matched to a gene; V was cut back by 1 base and J by 4 bases. Germline CDR1 and CDR2: SGHRS and YFSETQ. This CDR3 spans 16 amino acids. The CDR3 DNA reads as TGCGCCAGCAGCTTGTGGACTAGCCCGGGGGCAGATACGCAGTATTTT. Residues: CASSLWTSPGADTQYF. The variable domain in full, completed from reference TRBV5-1 and TRBJ2-3, reads KAGVTQTPRYLIKTRGQQVTLSCSPISGHRSVSWYQQTPGQGLQFLFEYFSETQRNKGNFPGRFSGRQFSNSRSEMNVSTLELGDSALYLCASSLWTSPGADTQYFGPGTRLTVL.

This clone was recorded only once. The chain links TRBV5-1 to TRBJ2-3; 7 positions agree with TRBD1. The germline V gene encodes CDR1 SGHRS and CDR2 YFSETQ. There are 13 residues in the CDR3. The J segment lost 8 bases and the V segment lost 6 bases, leaving 9 bases of the junction unmatched. Written as DNA, the CDR3 is TGCGCCAGCACCCAGGGGGAAGGGGGTACGCAGTATTTT. Encoded protein: CASTQGEGGTQYF.

This chain joins TRBV19 and TRBJ1-2; 7 bases fit TRBD1. The germline V gene encodes CDR1 LNHDA and CDR2 SQIVND (reference sequence). The CDR3 totals 15 residues. V shed 4 bases and J 8 bases; nucleotides not matched to a gene: 13. This CDR3 reads CASSKAGQVARGYTF. CDR3 sequence (DNA): TGTGCCAGTAGTAAGGCCGGACAGGTCGCGAGGGGCTACACCTTC.